The 24 T cell receptor beta chains given below trace back to one sample, sequenced in a study of T cell changes during pregnancy in multiple sclerosis. Libraries were prepared by immunoSEQ multiplex PCR; TCRdb keeps only in-frame clonotypes and omits some of them. The sample lists around 110,000 clones, about 90% occurring once. The sample was peripheral blood, taken before pregnancy. The receptors were sampled from a female donor with multiple sclerosis, enrolled in a pregnancy study.

CDR3 amino acids: CASSLSRTTSGNTIYF. The CDR3 nucleotides are TGTGCCAGCAGTTTATCACGGACAACCTCTGGAAACACCATATATTTT. The chain combines TRBV27 with TRBJ1-3; tentative D call: TRBD1 (5 bases). Germline values: CDR1 MNHEY, CDR2 SMNVEV (reference sequence). Deletions cut 0 bases from V and 0 bases from J, with 9 bases between. The CDR3 sequence is 16 residues long.

This chain connects TRBV28 to TRBJ1-1; no clear D gene. CDR1 and CDR2 from the germline V gene are MDHEN and SYDVKM. The length of the CDR3 is 11 residues. V was shortened by 5 bases and J by 8 bases, with 9 bases between the two germline ends. The CDR3 DNA is TGTGCCAGCAGTCCCTCTACGGAAGCTTTCTTT. Encoded protein: CASSPSTEAFF.

J is TRBJ1-3 and V is TRBV6-6; D is ambiguous. The CDR3 covers 15 residues. Per germline, CDR1 MNHNY and CDR2 SVGAGI (reference sequence). With 2 bases removed from V and 4 bases from J, the gap between germline ends came to 12 bases. CDR3: CASSYPAAGGNTIYF. The CDR3 DNA reads TGTGCCAGCAGTTACCCCGCTGCGGGGGGAAACACCATATATTTT.

J is TRBJ1-1 and V is TRBV7-6; D call uncertain. Trimming removed 1 base at V and 2 bases at J, with 8 bases between. The CDR3 spans 14 residues. In germline, CDR1 is SGHVS, CDR2 FNYEAQ. CDR3 loop: CASSLDPGNTEAFF. CDR3 DNA: TGTGCCAGCAGCTTAGACCCAGGCAACACTGAAGCTTTCTTT.

This chain connects TRBV18 to TRBJ1-3; TRBD1 agrees at 7 bases. The junction had 13 bases not matched to a gene; V was cut back by 6 bases and J by 8 bases. CDR3 length equals 15 residues. Germline assignment: CDR1 KGHSH and CDR2 LQKENI. The CDR3 DNA reads TGTGCCAGCTCCCTCCGGGACAGCGATGTAGACACCATATATTTT. This codes for CASSLRDSDVDTIYF.

This chain uses TRBV6-5 with TRBJ2-1; TRBD2 matches at 9 bases. CDR3 length equals 12 residues. CDR1 and CDR2 (germline): MNHEY, SVGAGI. The V segment lost 5 bases and the J segment 12 bases; nucleotides outside the gene matches: 5. CDR3 amino acids: CASSLTSGPQFF. The CDR3 bases are TGTGCCAGCAGTCTGACTAGCGGTCCGCAGTTCTTC.

The rearrangement joins TRBV6-6 to TRBJ2-5; 11 bases align to TRBD2. J lost 2 bases, V lost 0 bases, and 2 bases had no gene match. CDR3 length: 16 amino acids. Germline V lookup: CDR1 MNHNY, CDR2 SVGAGI (reference sequence). This chain's CDR3 is CASSYSGLAAQETQYF. The CDR3 DNA follows: TGTGCCAGCAGTTACTCGGGACTAGCGGCACAAGAGACCCAGTACTTC.

This clone was seen once. CDR3 region: CASSLRGTGANEQFF. The DNA for the CDR3 is TGTGCCAGCAGCCTCAGGGGCACAGGGGCGAATGAGCAGTTCTTC. V usage is TRBV5-6 and J usage is TRBJ2-1; 7 bases line up with TRBD1. The CDR3 length is 15 residues. The junction had 11 bases not matched to a gene; V was cut back by 4 bases and J by 7 bases. Germline V gene lookup returns CDR1 SGHDT and CDR2 YYEEEE.

The chain carries TRBV28 and TRBJ1-2, with unresolved D. The CDR3 loop spans 14 amino acids. The germline CDR1 and CDR2 sequences are MDHEN and SYDVKM. Trimming took off 5 bases at V and 8 bases at J, with 18 bases between the two ends. CDR3 bases: TGTGCCAGCAGTACACCGGGCGGCGGCGGGGGCTACACCTTC. Its translation: CASSTPGGGGGYTF.

This chain uses TRBV30 with TRBJ1-1, with D maybe TRBD1 (6 bases). The CDR3 length is 14 residues. CDR1 and CDR2 (germline): GTSNPN, SVGIG (reference sequence). Trimming stripped 2 bases from V and 7 bases from J, with 17 bases between. The DNA of the CDR3 is TGTGCCTGGAGTTTTGGGGGCTATGATAGTGAAGCTTTCTTT. This gives the protein CAWSFGGYDSEAFF.

This clone showed up just a few times. The rearrangement links TRBV7-3 to TRBJ1-1, with D maybe TRBD1 (6 bases). Germline V gives CDR1 SGHTA, CDR2 FQGTGA. V gave up 1 base and J gave up 4 bases, with 10 bases separating them. The CDR3 has 14 residues. CDR3 in amino acids: CASSLRQGTTEAFF. CDR3 bases: TGTGCCAGCAGCTTAAGGCAGGGGACCACTGAAGCTTTCTTT.

The chain employs TRBV7-9 and TRBJ1-2, with 7 bases lining up with TRBD1. Germline V gene lookup returns CDR1 SEHNR and CDR2 FQNEAQ (reference sequence). V dropped 3 bases and J dropped 7; count of bases not matched to a gene: 2. CDR3 size: 12 residues. The CDR3 region is CASSFGQAGYTF. DNA for the CDR3: TGTGCCAGCAGCTTCGGACAGGCTGGCTACACCTTC.

The chain joins TRBV7-9 to TRBJ2-5; 9 bases line up with TRBD1. This CDR3 region has 15 residues. Germline V gives CDR1 SEHNR, CDR2 FQNEAQ (reference sequence). J gave up 1 base and V 5 bases, and 5 bases lay outside the gene matches. The CDR3: CASSAGQGTQETQYF. CDR3 bases: TGTGCCAGCAGCGCCGGACAGGGGACCCAAGAGACCCAGTACTTC. The whole variable domain, filled in from reference TRBV7-9 and TRBJ2-5, reads DTGVSQNPRHKITKRGQNVTFRCDPISEHNRLYWYRQTLGQGPEFLTYFQNEAQLEKSRLLSDRFSAERPKGSFSTLEIQRTEQGDSAMYLCASSAGQGTQETQYFGPGTRLLVL.

The chain couples TRBV28 to TRBJ1-2, with 7 bases matching TRBD1. The CDR3 loop spans 15 amino acids. The germline V gene has CDR1 MDHEN and CDR2 SYDVKM. With V trimmed by 5 bases and J by 1 base, 7 bases remained unmatched. CDR3 protein: CASSRTGRNNYGYTF. DNA for the CDR3: TGTGCCAGCAGTAGGACAGGAAGGAATAACTATGGCTACACCTTC.

This clone has a single count. The rearrangement uses TRBV19 and TRBJ2-7, with 7 positions matching TRBD1. The trim removed 9 bases at V and 0 bases at J, leaving 11 bases unmatched. This CDR3 comprises 15 residues. From germline, CDR1 is LNHDA and CDR2 SQIVND (reference sequence). The CDR3 spells CARPTGAQLSYEQYF. The CDR3 nucleotides read TGTGCCAGGCCCACAGGGGCCCAGCTCTCCTACGAGCAGTACTTC.

The chain joins TRBV30 to TRBJ1-2; no definite D call. V shed 0 bases and J shed 7 bases, with 18 bases lying between them. From germline, CDR1 is GTSNPN and CDR2 SVGIG (reference sequence). The CDR3 consists of 15 residues. CDR3 residues: CAWSVSPRPLFGYTF. The CDR3 DNA reads TGTGCCTGGAGTGTAAGCCCCCGTCCCCTTTTTGGCTACACCTTC.

This rearrangement joins TRBV7-3 to TRBJ1-2; TRBD1 matches at 8 bases. V shed 5 bases, J shed 7 bases, and the junction held 6 bases outside the gene matches. The CDR3 runs to 13 residues. Germline V gene data show CDR1 as SGHTA and CDR2 as FQGTGA. The CDR3 is CASSGDRGRGYTF. The DNA of the CDR3 is TGTGCCAGCAGCGGCGACAGGGGCCGTGGCTACACCTTC.

The V gene is TRBV5-1, the J gene TRBJ1-2, with 8 bases that match TRBD1. The V segment lost 5 bases and the J segment 4 bases; nucleotides outside the gene matches: 7. This CDR3 spans 14 amino acids. The V gene's germline CDR1 is SGHRS and CDR2 YFSETQ. The CDR3 loop is CASSAGQGSYGYTF. Written as DNA, the CDR3 is TGCGCCAGCAGTGCTGGACAGGGCAGCTATGGCTACACCTTC.

V and J are TRBV30 and TRBJ2-1, with a weak D call TRBD1 (5 bases). Trimming stripped 1 base from V and 0 bases from J, with 10 bases between. The CDR3 is 15 residues long. Germline values: CDR1 GTSNPN, CDR2 SVGIG (reference sequence). The chain's CDR3 is CAWSAGWGSYNEQFF. As DNA, the CDR3 is TGTGCCTGGAGTGCAGGGTGGGGCTCCTACAATGAGCAGTTCTTC.

The chain joins TRBV6-6 to TRBJ1-4; no clear D. There are 11 residues in the CDR3. Germline V gene data show CDR1 as MNHNY and CDR2 as SVGAGI (reference sequence). V was shortened by 2 bases and J by 10 bases, with 5 bases between the two germline ends. The CDR3 sequence: CASSYEGKLFF. In DNA form, the CDR3 reads TGTGCCAGCAGTTACGAGGGAAAACTGTTTTTT.

The V and J genes are TRBV7-2 and TRBJ1-2; no reliable D call. The CDR3 is made up of 14 amino acids. Germline assignment: CDR1 SGHTA and CDR2 FQGNSA. Trimming pared 2 bases from V and 6 bases from J, leaving 13 bases between. CDR3 protein: CASSLTVKGDGYTF. In DNA, the CDR3 is TGTGCCAGCAGCTTAACGGTTAAGGGAGATGGCTACACCTTC.

V gene TRBV6-5 combines with J gene TRBJ1-1; TRBD1 is a possible D gene (6 bases). This CDR3 spans 15 amino acids. Trimming cost V 0 bases and J 1 base, with 9 bases left between them. Germline lookup yields CDR1 MNHEY and CDR2 SVGAGI. CDR3 sequence (DNA): TGTGCCAGCAGTTACTCGGACAGAGCGAACACTGAAGCTTTCTTT. This translates into CASSYSDRANTEAFF.

On this clone: One junction end disagrees with the germline gene, perhaps due to a read error. J is TRBJ2-1 and V is TRBV2, with 8 bases aligning to TRBD2. Germline V gene sequence: CDR1 SNHLY, CDR2 FYNNEI. The CDR3 loop spans 14 amino acids. The CDR3 coding sequence is TGTGCCAGCAAGTTACTAGCGGAACCGGGGGGCCTGGTCTTC. The encoded protein is CASKLLAEPGGLVF.

This chain links TRBV5-1 with TRBJ2-1; D might be TRBD2 (5 bases). Trimming removed 3 bases from V and 5 bases from J, with 9 bases in between. This CDR3 is built from 13 residues. The germline CDR1 and CDR2 sequences are SGHRS and YFSETQ. The CDR3 nucleotides read TGCGCCAGCAGCTGGACGACTAACAATGAGCAGTTCTTC. This codes for CASSWTTNNEQFF.